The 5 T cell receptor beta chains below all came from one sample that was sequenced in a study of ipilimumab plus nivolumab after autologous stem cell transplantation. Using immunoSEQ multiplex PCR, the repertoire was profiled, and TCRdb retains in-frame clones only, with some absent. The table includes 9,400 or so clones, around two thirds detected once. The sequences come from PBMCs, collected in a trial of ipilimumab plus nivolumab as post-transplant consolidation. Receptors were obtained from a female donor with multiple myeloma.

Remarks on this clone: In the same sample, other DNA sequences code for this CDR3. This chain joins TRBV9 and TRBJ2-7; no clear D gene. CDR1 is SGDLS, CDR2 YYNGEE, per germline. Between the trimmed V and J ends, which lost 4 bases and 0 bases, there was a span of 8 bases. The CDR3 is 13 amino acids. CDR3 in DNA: TGTGCCAGCAGCACCCGTCCCTCCTACGAGCAGTACTTC. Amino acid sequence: CASSTRPSYEQYF. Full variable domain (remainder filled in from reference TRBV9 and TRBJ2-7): DSGVTQTPKHLITATGQRVTLRCSPRSGDLSVYWYQQSLDQGLQFLIQYYNGEERAKGNILERFSAQQFPDLHSELNLSSLELGDSALYFCASSTRPSYEQYFGPGTRLTVT.

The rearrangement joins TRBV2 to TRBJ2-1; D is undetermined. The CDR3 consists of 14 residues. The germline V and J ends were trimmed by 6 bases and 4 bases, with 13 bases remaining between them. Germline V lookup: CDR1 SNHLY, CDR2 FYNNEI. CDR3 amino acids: CASSSRPPYNEQFF. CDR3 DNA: TGTGCCAGCAGCTCCCGGCCCCCTTACAATGAGCAGTTCTTC.

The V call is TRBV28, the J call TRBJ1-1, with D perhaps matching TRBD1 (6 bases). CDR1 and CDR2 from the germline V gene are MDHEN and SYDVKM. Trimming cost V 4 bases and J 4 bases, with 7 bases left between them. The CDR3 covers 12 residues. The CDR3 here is CASSWGATEAFF. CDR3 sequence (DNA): TGTGCCAGCAGTTGGGGGGCCACTGAAGCTTTCTTT.

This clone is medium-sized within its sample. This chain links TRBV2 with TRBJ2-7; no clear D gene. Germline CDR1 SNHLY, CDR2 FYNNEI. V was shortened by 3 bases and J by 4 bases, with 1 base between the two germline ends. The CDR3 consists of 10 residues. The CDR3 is CASSDYEQYF. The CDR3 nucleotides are TGTGCCAGCAGTGATTACGAGCAGTACTTC.

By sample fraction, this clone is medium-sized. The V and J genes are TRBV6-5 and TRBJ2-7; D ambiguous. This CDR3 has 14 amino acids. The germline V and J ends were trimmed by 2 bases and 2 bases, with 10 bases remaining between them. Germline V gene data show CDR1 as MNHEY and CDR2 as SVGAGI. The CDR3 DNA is TGTGCCAGCAGTTACGGTAAGAAGCCCTACGAGCAGTACTTC. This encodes CASSYGKKPYEQYF.